This entry lists 9 T cell receptor beta chains sequenced from one sample in a study of shared clonotypes between healthy human individuals (TCRdb year 2020). Library prep was done by the immunoSEQ multiplex PCR assay. In TCRdb, the immuneACCESS table is reduced to in-frame sequences with V and J assigned. These tables do not hold every clone; where another copy was compared, an unresolved V gene accounts for under half, and the others remain unexplained. Counted in this sample were about 460,000 clones; approximately 80% of them appeared once. In total, the top ten clones hold around 12% of the sample. Sequencing was performed on PBMCs. The receptors here all came from a woman between 40 and 55 years old in good health. Some clones in this sample may be carry-over from other donors' samples.

This clone was detected many times. DNA of the CDR3: TGTGCCAGCAGCCTCGCCGGGTCCGGAAACACCATATATTTT. Its protein product is CASSLAGSGNTIYF. This chain joins TRBV6-5 and TRBJ1-3, with D hard to call. Germline CDR1 reads MNHEY; CDR2 reads SVGAGI. V shed 6 bases and J shed 4 bases, with 13 bases lying between them. The CDR3 has 14 residues.

The V gene is TRBV29-1, the J gene TRBJ1-5; 12 bases map to TRBD1. Germline loops: CDR1 SQVTM, CDR2 ANQGSEA. The V and J ends lost 6 bases and 6 bases, in that order; junction bases with no gene match: 3. CDR3 length: 13 residues. CDR3 protein: CSVGQGAGQPQHF. CDR3 DNA sequence: TGCAGCGTGGGACAGGGGGCAGGTCAGCCCCAGCATTTT.

As for this clone: A far bigger clonotype differs at one base, so this is likely a read error. This sequence joins TRBV2 and TRBJ2-1; D may correspond to TRBD1 or TRBD2 (5 bases each). V lost 6 bases, J lost 4 bases, and 7 bases lay in between. Germline CDR1 and CDR2: SNHLY and FYNNEI. CDR3 length: 12 amino acids. This CDR3 is CASRGDYNEQFF. CDR3 nucleotides: TGTGCCAGCAGGGGGGATTACAATGAGCAGTTCTTC.

The chain employs TRBV2 and TRBJ2-7, with D tentatively TRBD2 (5 bases). Germline V gene sequence: CDR1 SNHLY, CDR2 FYNNEI. V dropped 5 bases and J dropped 5 bases, with 7 bases sitting between them. The CDR3 loop spans 11 amino acids. In DNA form, the CDR3 reads TGTGCCAGCAGTCCGGAGGACGAGCAGTACTTC. Translating it yields CASSPEDEQYF.

This clone was counted a single time. This chain links TRBV18 with TRBJ2-3; D is unresolved. This CDR3 has 13 residues. V was pared by 3 bases and J by 1 base, with 5 bases between. The germline V gene has CDR1 KGHSH and CDR2 LQKENI. CDR3 DNA sequence: TGTGCCAGCTCACCGACTGGCACAGATACGCAGTATTTT. It codes for CASSPTGTDTQYF.

This clone was counted once. The V and J genes are TRBV11-2 and TRBJ2-6; tentatively, D is TRBD1 (6 bases). The CDR3 is made up of 16 amino acids. The V gene lost 5 bases and the J gene lost 0 bases, with 11 bases spanning the gap. Germline CDR1 and CDR2: SGHAT and FQNNGV. Here the CDR3 reads CASSPDRYSGANVLTF. In nucleotides, the CDR3 is TGTGCCAGCAGCCCTGACAGGTACTCTGGGGCCAACGTCCTGACTTTC.

The J gene is TRBJ2-7, the V gene TRBV7-2; 8 bases are a match to TRBD1. Looked up from germline, CDR1 is SGHTA and CDR2 is FQGNSA. The CDR3 length is 14 residues. J was trimmed by 0 bases and V by 8 bases; bases with no gene match: 6. The CDR3 sequence: CASQQGVSSYEQYF. The CDR3 DNA reads TGTGCCAGCCAACAGGGGGTTAGCTCCTACGAGCAGTACTTC.

Points on this clone: This likely reflects a read error, since a far larger clone is one base away. The rearrangement uses TRBV29-1 and TRBJ1-4; a weak D match, TRBD1 (6 bases). V gave up 6 bases and J gave up 16 bases, with 24 bases separating them. The germline V gene encodes CDR1 SQVTM and CDR2 ANQGSEA. The length of the CDR3 is 13 residues. The CDR3 here is CSVLGFGDRDKFF. The CDR3 bases are TGCAGCGTCTTGGGGTTCGGTGACCGGGACAAGTTTTTT.

As regards this clone: The same CDR3 also results from other DNA sequences found in this sample. The rearrangement uses TRBV28 and TRBJ2-7; 9 nucleotides agree with TRBD1. Germline lookup yields CDR1 MDHEN and CDR2 SYDVKM. After removal of 6 bases from V and 0 bases from J, the junction contained 6 bases not matched to a gene. CDR3 size: 15 residues. The DNA of the CDR3 is TGTGCCAGCAGCCTGGCGGGACAGGGCTCCTACGAGCAGTACTTC. Its protein is CASSLAGQGSYEQYF. Supplemented by reference TRBV28 and TRBJ2-7, the full variable domain reads DVKVTQSSRYLVKRTGEKVFLECVQDMDHENMFWYRQDPGLGLRLIYFSYDVKMKEKGDIPEGYSVSREKKERFSLILESASTNQTSMYLCASSLAGQGSYEQYFGPGTRLTVT.